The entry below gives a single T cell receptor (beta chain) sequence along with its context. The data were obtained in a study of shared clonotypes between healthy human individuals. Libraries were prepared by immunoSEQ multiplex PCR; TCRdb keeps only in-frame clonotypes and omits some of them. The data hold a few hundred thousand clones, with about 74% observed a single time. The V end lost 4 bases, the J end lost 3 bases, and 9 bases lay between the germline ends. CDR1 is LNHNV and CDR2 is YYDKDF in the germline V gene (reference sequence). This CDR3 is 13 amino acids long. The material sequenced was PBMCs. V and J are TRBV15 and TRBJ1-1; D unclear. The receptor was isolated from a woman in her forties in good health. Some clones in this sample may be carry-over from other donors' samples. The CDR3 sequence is CATSKDPHTEAFF. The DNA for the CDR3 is TGTGCCACCAGCAAGGATCCCCACACTGAAGCTTTCTTT.